This TCR beta chain derives from a study of cytomegalovirus exposure and HLA in healthy donors. The study, taken as a whole, reports: With DRB1 most and HLA-C fewest, TCR association rates differed between HLA loci in a later analysis.

This clone was recorded only once. Its antigen remains unknown. 60 Vbeta and 13 Jbeta primers were used in PCR. TCRdb's copy holds only in-frame clones and misses some; the assay was immunoSEQ multiplex PCR. Of about 190,000 clones in the sample, almost 80% were seen once. Germline-derived CDR1 and CDR2 are SGHRS and YFSETQ. The junction had 10 bases not matched to a gene; V was cut back by 2 bases and J by 8 bases. CDR3 length equals 16 residues. Sequencing was done on a sample of PBMCs. This TCR came from a woman aged 18-35 years in good health and CMV-seronegative. This chain joins TRBV5-1 and TRBJ2-1, with TRBD1 matching over 10 bases. The CDR3: CASSFSVTGGPDEQFF. In nucleotides, the CDR3 is TGCGCCAGCAGCTTTTCTGTGACAGGGGGCCCTGATGAGCAGTTCTTC.